This T cell receptor beta chain was profiled in a study of early T cells in non-severe SARS-CoV-2 infection. Study summary: With bulk RNA from unsorted whole blood as input, sequencing yielded unpaired chains. General observations from the study: Matches to VDJdb favored anti-spike CD8 responses and missed private and CD4 specificities.

Tagging with unique molecular identifiers was applied to individual cDNA molecules. TCRdb redid the calling of the 5' RACE reads with MiXCR, one entry per CDR3 protein. The sample gives roughly 55,000 distinct CDR3 sequences, under 7.5% of which show up once; 3.5% to 4% is in the top ten. V dropped 2 bases and J dropped 9; count of bases not matched to a gene: 4. The CDR3 length is 13 residues. CDR1 is SGHTA and CDR2 is FQGNSA in the germline V gene. This clonotype has more than one count but fewer than ten. What it binds is unknown. Sequencing was performed on whole blood. This receptor was taken from an adult who was a healthcare worker with PCR-confirmed SARS-CoV-2 infection or an uninfected control (not recorded which). The genes are TRBV7-2 and TRBJ2-4, with 7 nucleotides matching TRBD1. Here the CDR3 DNA reads TGTGCCAGCAGCTTACAGGGGGTGGGCATTCAGTACTTC. The encoded protein is CASSLQGVGIQYF.